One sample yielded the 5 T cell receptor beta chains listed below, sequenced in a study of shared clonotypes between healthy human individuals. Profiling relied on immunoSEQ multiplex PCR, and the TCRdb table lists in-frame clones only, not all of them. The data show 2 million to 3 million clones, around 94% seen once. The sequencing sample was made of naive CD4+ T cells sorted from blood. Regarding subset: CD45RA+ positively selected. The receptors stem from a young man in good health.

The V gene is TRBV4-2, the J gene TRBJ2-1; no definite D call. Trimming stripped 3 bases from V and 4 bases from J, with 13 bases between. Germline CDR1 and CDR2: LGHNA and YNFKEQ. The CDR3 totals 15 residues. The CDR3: CASSHAPGVYNEQFF. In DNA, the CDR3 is TGTGCCAGCAGCCATGCGCCTGGGGTTTACAATGAGCAGTTCTTC.

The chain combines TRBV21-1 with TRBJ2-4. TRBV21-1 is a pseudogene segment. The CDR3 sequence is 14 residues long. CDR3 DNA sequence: TGTGCCAGCAGCACCGGACCGAATCGGGACATTCAGTACTTC. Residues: CASSTGPNRDIQYF.

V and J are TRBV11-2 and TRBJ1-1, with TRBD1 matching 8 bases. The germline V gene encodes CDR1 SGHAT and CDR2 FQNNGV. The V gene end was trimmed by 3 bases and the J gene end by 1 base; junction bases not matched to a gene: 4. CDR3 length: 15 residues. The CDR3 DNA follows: TGTGCCAGCAGCTTTTCTCAGGGGGCGAACACTGAAGCTTTCTTT. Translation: CASSFSQGANTEAFF.

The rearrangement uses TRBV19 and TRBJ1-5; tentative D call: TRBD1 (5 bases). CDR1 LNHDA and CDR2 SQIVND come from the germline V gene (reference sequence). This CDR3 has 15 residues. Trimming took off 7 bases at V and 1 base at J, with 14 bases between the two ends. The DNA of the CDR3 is TGTGCCAGTACCCTACGGGGGGGAAGCAATCAGCCCCAGCATTTT. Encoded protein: CASTLRGGSNQPQHF.

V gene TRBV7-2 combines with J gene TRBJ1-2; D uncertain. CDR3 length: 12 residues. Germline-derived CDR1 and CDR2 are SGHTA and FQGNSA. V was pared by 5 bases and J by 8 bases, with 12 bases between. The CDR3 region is CASSPRLLGYTF. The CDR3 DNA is TGTGCCAGCAGCCCGAGACTGCTCGGCTACACCTTC.